This is a list of T cell receptor beta chains from one sample in a study of OX40 agonist ivuxolimab in advanced cancers. Assay used: immunoSEQ multiplex PCR; TCRdb lists only in-frame clones, some missing. Seen here are around 150,000 clones, 75% to 95% observed once, and the top ten hold roughly 0.99%. The specimen was CD4+ or CD8+ T cells sorted from blood, collected in a trial of the OX40 agonist ivuxolimab. These receptors originate from an adult with an advanced solid tumor such as melanoma, head and neck, liver or kidney cancer. The CDR3 runs from the conserved cysteine through the conserved F or W. D genes are given only for firm matches. Only part of the rows carry a size: once, few, many, or a class if the clone is expanded.

CDR3nt: TGCGCCAGCAGCTTGGGACAGCTAGCGGGAATCGAGACCCAGTACTTC
CDR3aa: CASSLGQLAGIETQYF
abundance: -
d_gene: TRBD2
v_gene: TRBV5-1
j_gene: TRBJ2-5

CDR3nt: TGTGCCAGCAGTTTAGGGGGGGGCGACGAAAAACTGTTTTTT
CDR3aa: CASSLGGGDEKLFF
abundance: -
d_gene: -
v_gene: TRBV28
j_gene: TRBJ1-4

CDR3nt: TGTGCCAGCAGCCCACAGGGTAACGAGCAGTACTTC
CDR3aa: CASSPQGNEQYF
abundance: few
d_gene: -
v_gene: TRBV7-6
j_gene: TRBJ2-7

CDR3nt: TGTGCCAGCTCACCCTGGACAGGGGACACTGAAGCTTTCTTT
CDR3aa: CASSPWTGDTEAFF
abundance: -
d_gene: TRBD1
v_gene: TRBV18
j_gene: TRBJ1-1

CDR3nt: TGTGCCAGCAGCTTAGGTCAGGGGGGTCTAAATGGCTACACCTTC
CDR3aa: CASSLGQGGLNGYTF
abundance: once
d_gene: TRBD1
v_gene: TRBV7-2
j_gene: TRBJ1-2

CDR3nt: TGTGCCAGCAGTTACTCGATGAGTGCCTCCTACGAGCAGTACTTC
CDR3aa: CASSYSMSASYEQYF
abundance: -
d_gene: -
v_gene: TRBV6-5
j_gene: TRBJ2-7

CDR3nt: TGTGCCAGCAGCTCCCTAGCGGGAGGGGGGGAGACCCAGTACTTC
CDR3aa: CASSSLAGGGETQYF
abundance: -
d_gene: TRBD2
v_gene: TRBV7-3
j_gene: TRBJ2-5

CDR3nt: TGTGCCAGTAGTATGGGACAGGTGGGCACTGAAGCTTTCTTT
CDR3aa: CASSMGQVGTEAFF
abundance: -
d_gene: TRBD1
v_gene: TRBV19
j_gene: TRBJ1-1

CDR3nt: TGTGCCAGCTCAATGGGGTACCAAGAGACCCAGTACTTC
CDR3aa: CASSMGYQETQYF
abundance: once
d_gene: -
v_gene: TRBV18
j_gene: TRBJ2-5

CDR3nt: TGTGCCAGCAGCTTAGTCAGGCCCTTGAACACTGAAGCTTTCTTT
CDR3aa: CASSLVRPLNTEAFF
abundance: -
d_gene: -
v_gene: TRBV7-8
j_gene: TRBJ1-1

CDR3nt: TGTGCCAGTAGTCTCCAGGGACTAGCGGGACTAGCCAAAAACATTCAGTACTTC
CDR3aa: CASSLQGLAGLAKNIQYF
abundance: -
d_gene: TRBD2
v_gene: TRBV19
j_gene: TRBJ2-4

CDR3nt: TGTGCCAGCAGCTTGGAACCCCCGGGACCTCAGTACTTC
CDR3aa: CASSLEPPGPQYF
abundance: -
d_gene: -
v_gene: TRBV5-5
j_gene: TRBJ2-4

CDR3nt: TGTGCCTTCCTGACAGGGGGCGGGTCCTACGAGCAGTACTTC
CDR3aa: CAFLTGGGSYEQYF
abundance: -
d_gene: TRBD1
v_gene: TRBV30
j_gene: TRBJ2-7

CDR3nt: TGTGCCAGCAGCCAAGGGAGTCGGACTAGCGGAGCCTCAAGCACAGATACGCAGTATTTT
CDR3aa: CASSQGSRTSGASSTDTQYF
abundance: once
d_gene: TRBD2
v_gene: TRBV4-2
j_gene: TRBJ2-3

CDR3nt: TGTGCCAGCAGCCTGTCCGGGACGGAAGGCGAGCAGTACTTC
CDR3aa: CASSLSGTEGEQYF
abundance: once
d_gene: -
v_gene: TRBV28
j_gene: TRBJ2-7

CDR3nt: TGCGCCAGCAGCCAAGGGACTAGCGTCGATGAGCAGTTCTTC
CDR3aa: CASSQGTSVDEQFF
abundance: -
d_gene: TRBD2
v_gene: TRBV4-3
j_gene: TRBJ2-1

CDR3nt: TGTGCCAGCTCACCGGGGACAGCTAGAGAAGGAGGAAGGGCTTTCTTT
CDR3aa: CASSPGTAREGGRAFF
abundance: -
d_gene: TRBD1
v_gene: TRBV18
j_gene: TRBJ1-1

CDR3nt: TGTGCCAGCAGCCCCCGTTACAAAAACACCGGGGAGCTGTTTTTT
CDR3aa: CASSPRYKNTGELFF
abundance: -
d_gene: -
v_gene: TRBV7-2
j_gene: TRBJ2-2

CDR3nt: TGCGCCAGCAGGTTTTCAGGGGCCGTCAACTATGGCTACACCTTC
CDR3aa: CASRFSGAVNYGYTF
abundance: -
d_gene: -
v_gene: TRBV5-1
j_gene: TRBJ1-2

CDR3nt: TGTGCCAGCAGCCCAAGCGGGAGGGCGGGAGATACGCAGTATTTT
CDR3aa: CASSPSGRAGDTQYF
abundance: once
d_gene: TRBD2
v_gene: TRBV5-4
j_gene: TRBJ2-3

CDR3nt: TGTGCCAGCAGATTCAGCCGGGATAGCAATCAGCCCCAGCATTTT
CDR3aa: CASRFSRDSNQPQHF
abundance: -
d_gene: -
v_gene: TRBV6-5
j_gene: TRBJ1-5

CDR3nt: TGTGCCAGCAGAGGGACAGGGGTAGGGGTCACTGAAGCTTTCTTT
CDR3aa: CASRGTGVGVTEAFF
abundance: -
d_gene: TRBD1
v_gene: TRBV6-5
j_gene: TRBJ1-1

CDR3nt: TGTGCCAGCAGCCCCAGCCCGAACCTTGAAGCTTTCTTT
CDR3aa: CASSPSPNLEAFF
abundance: -
d_gene: -
v_gene: TRBV9
j_gene: TRBJ1-1

CDR3nt: TGTGCCAGCAGCTTGGTGGGACAGCAAGAGACCCAGTACTTC
CDR3aa: CASSLVGQQETQYF
abundance: -
d_gene: TRBD1
v_gene: TRBV5-6
j_gene: TRBJ2-5

CDR3nt: TGTGCCAGCAGCCAATCGGGACAGAAATCATCCTACGAGCAGTACTTC
CDR3aa: CASSQSGQKSSYEQYF
abundance: -
d_gene: TRBD1
v_gene: TRBV16
j_gene: TRBJ2-7

CDR3nt: TGTGCCAGCAGCTTAGGACAGGGGAGGGACACTGAAGCTTTCTTT
CDR3aa: CASSLGQGRDTEAFF
abundance: -
d_gene: TRBD1
v_gene: TRBV11-3
j_gene: TRBJ1-1

CDR3nt: TGTGCCAGCAGGATTTCGCAGGGGACGTACTACAATGAGCAGTTCTTC
CDR3aa: CASRISQGTYYNEQFF
abundance: -
d_gene: -
v_gene: TRBV7-9
j_gene: TRBJ2-1

CDR3nt: TGCGCCAGCAGCTTGGAGTCCGGGATCGAGCAGTACTTC
CDR3aa: CASSLESGIEQYF
abundance: -
d_gene: -
v_gene: TRBV5-1
j_gene: TRBJ2-7

CDR3nt: TGTGCCAGCACGGGGGAGCATCGCCAAGGCACTGAAGCTTTCTTT
CDR3aa: CASTGEHRQGTEAFF
abundance: -
d_gene: -
v_gene: TRBV2
j_gene: TRBJ1-1

CDR3nt: TGTGCCAGTAGTATAAGTACAACTAATGAAAAACTGTTTTTT
CDR3aa: CASSISTTNEKLFF
abundance: once
d_gene: -
v_gene: TRBV19
j_gene: TRBJ1-4

CDR3nt: TGTGCCAGTAGTATTTTGGGCATTTCGTCAAGGGGACAGGGGGCAGAAGATACGCAGTATTTT
CDR3aa: CASSILGISSRGQGAEDTQYF
abundance: -
d_gene: TRBD1
v_gene: TRBV19
j_gene: TRBJ2-3

CDR3nt: TGTGCCAGCATGACGGTGAATGAGCAGTTCTTC
CDR3aa: CASMTVNEQFF
abundance: -
d_gene: -
v_gene: TRBV28
j_gene: TRBJ2-1